The TCR beta chain described here comes from a study of Graves' ophthalmopathy and Graves' hyperthyroidism. The study, taken as a whole, reports: Using a 13-signature model, the authors split ophthalmopathy from stable hyperthyroidism, with about 88% sensitivity and roughly 83% specificity.

This clonotype showed up many times. The antigen remains undetermined. TCR beta CDR3 amplification used RNA transcripts. The first round was an RT-PCR with HTBI primers, and the second round was a multiplex PCR. TCRdb fed the multiplex PCR reads into MiXCR, producing one record per CDR3 protein. The sample lists roughly 400,000 distinct CDR3 sequences; roughly 14% were seen once. V was shortened by 5 bases and J by 3 bases, with 8 bases between the two germline ends. Germline V lookup: CDR1 SGHRS, CDR2 YFSETQ. The CDR3 sequence is 12 residues long. This chain uses TRBV5-1 with TRBJ1-2; D possibly corresponds to TRBD1 (5 bases). This receptor was identified in a woman aged 18-30 years with stable Graves' hyperthyroidism. Sequencing input: peripheral blood. The CDR3 protein is CASSSGYYGYTF. In nucleotides, the CDR3 is TGCGCCAGCAGTTCAGGGTACTATGGCTACACCTTC.